Below are 30 T cell receptor beta chains sequenced from a single sample in a study of technical replicates of blood from a few donors. Assay: immunoSEQ multiplex PCR; the TCRdb copy retains only in-frame clones and omits some. The sample lists 95,000 or so clones; approximately 95% were seen once. The sequenced material came from T cells isolated from PBMCs. Receptors originate from a human donor in good health.

This chain joins TRBV6-5 and TRBJ2-7, with 10 bases aligning to TRBD1. The CDR3 totals 14 residues. With 6 bases clipped from V and 4 bases from J, the junction kept 6 bases outside the gene matches. CDR1 is MNHEY and CDR2 is SVGAGI in the germline V gene. In nucleotides, the CDR3 is TGTGCCAGCAGACCGGGACAGGGGCCTTACGAGCAGTACTTC. The encoded protein is CASRPGQGPYEQYF.

J is TRBJ2-7 and V is TRBV27, with 7 positions matching TRBD1. CDR3 length: 15 residues. With V trimmed by 7 bases and J by 1 base, 10 bases remained unmatched. CDR1 and CDR2 from the germline V gene are MNHEY and SMNVEV (reference sequence). CDR3 in DNA: TGTGCCAGCAAGGGTCGGACGGGACAGTCCTACGAGCAGTACTTC. This gives the protein CASKGRTGQSYEQYF.

This clone has only a few counts. J is TRBJ1-1 and V is TRBV6-4, with 7 bases matching TRBD1. There are 13 residues in the CDR3. J was trimmed by 8 bases and V by 6 bases; bases with no gene match: 9. From germline, CDR1 is MRHNA and CDR2 SNTAGT. The CDR3 region has the DNA TGTGCCAGCAGACAGGGGTTTAATGCCGAAGCTTTCTTT. This sequence encodes CASRQGFNAEAFF.

V and J are TRBV14 and TRBJ1-1; 7 bases are shared with TRBD1. Germline loops: CDR1 SGHDN, CDR2 FVKESK. V trimming: 0 bases; J trimming: 5 bases; junction bases outside the gene matches: 6. This CDR3 is built from 15 residues. CDR3 region: CASSQDDREFTEAFF. CDR3 DNA: TGTGCCAGCAGCCAAGACGACAGGGAATTTACTGAAGCTTTCTTT.

This clone showed up just once. DNA for the CDR3: TGTGCCAGAAGCTTGGCCCTTGACAGGGGAAAGGATGAAAAACTGTTTTTT. Protein sequence: CARSLALDRGKDEKLFF. The chain couples TRBV5-3 to TRBJ1-4; TRBD1 matches at 8 bases. TRBV5-3 falls under the ORF class, with uncertain function. Trimming cost V 0 bases and J 6 bases; bases outside gene matches: 10. The CDR3 extends over 17 amino acids.

The rearrangement uses TRBV13 and TRBJ2-3; D perhaps matches TRBD1 (6 bases). The CDR3 length is 15 residues. CDR1 is PRHDT and CDR2 is FYEKMQ in the germline V gene (reference sequence). Trimming removed 5 bases from V and 4 bases from J, with 16 bases in between. CDR3 coding DNA: TGTGCCAGCAGCCACAACAGGGCGGTCGCAGATACGCAGTATTTT. This gives the protein CASSHNRAVADTQYF.

The J gene is TRBJ2-1, the V gene TRBV5-1, with 14 bases matching TRBD2. The CDR3 contains 16 residues. V gave up 3 bases and J gave up 3 bases; unmatched junction bases: 2. Germline-derived CDR1 and CDR2 are SGHRS and YFSETQ. The chain's CDR3 is CASSSGTSGGYNEQFF. The CDR3 DNA sequence: TGCGCCAGCAGCTCCGGGACTAGCGGGGGCTACAATGAGCAGTTCTTC.

The CDR3 is CASSPGTGGGYEQYF. In DNA form, the CDR3 reads TGTGCCAGCAGCCCTGGGACAGGGGGAGGCTACGAGCAGTACTTC. The genes are TRBV7-2 and TRBJ2-7, with 11 bases aligning to TRBD1. Germline trimming cut 5 bases from V and 3 bases from J; bases unmatched to any gene: 6. In germline, CDR1 is SGHTA, CDR2 FQGNSA. The CDR3 consists of 15 residues.

The J gene is TRBJ2-1, the V gene TRBV6-6; no firm D call. There are 12 residues in the CDR3. Trimming pared 2 bases from V and 9 bases from J, leaving 8 bases between. CDR1 and CDR2 (germline): MNHNY, SVGAGI (reference sequence). The DNA for the CDR3 is TGTGCCAGCAGTTACGAGCGCCCTGAGCAGTTCTTC. Amino acids: CASSYERPEQFF.

The V gene is TRBV7-9, the J gene TRBJ1-1, with a weak D call TRBD1 (5 bases). This CDR3 contains 15 residues. V lost 5 bases and J 0 bases, leaving 13 bases between the germline ends. Per the germline V gene, CDR1 is SEHNR and CDR2 is FQNEAQ (reference sequence). The CDR3 DNA sequence: TGTGCCAGCAGCCGTGGGGCAGTCTTGAACACTGAAGCTTTCTTT. Encoded protein: CASSRGAVLNTEAFF.

This chain links TRBV28 with TRBJ2-1, with D possibly TRBD1 on 5 matching bases. V was pared by 6 bases and J by 0 bases, with 12 bases between. CDR1 MDHEN and CDR2 SYDVKM come from the germline V gene. This CDR3 comprises 15 residues. The CDR3 sequence: CASRSGASSYNEQFF. CDR3 DNA sequence: TGTGCCAGCAGATCTGGGGCAAGCTCCTACAATGAGCAGTTCTTC. The full variable domain, with the rest looked up from reference TRBV28 and TRBJ2-1, is DVKVTQSSRYLVKRTGEKVFLECVQDMDHENMFWYRQDPGLGLRLIYFSYDVKMKEKGDIPEGYSVSREKKERFSLILESASTNQTSMYLCASRSGASSYNEQFFGPGTRLTVL.

CDR3 coding DNA: TGTGCCAGCAGCTTACTCCCGCTAACAGGGAACACTGAAGCTTTCTTT. It translates to CASSLLPLTGNTEAFF. The J gene is TRBJ1-1, the V gene TRBV7-9; tentative D call: TRBD1 (5 bases). V shed 2 bases and J shed 1 base, with 14 bases lying between them. From germline, CDR1 is SEHNR and CDR2 FQNEAQ (reference sequence). The CDR3 is 16 residues long.

J is TRBJ1-1 and V is TRBV4-3; D gene unclear. The germline V and J ends were trimmed by 1 base and 6 bases, with 12 bases remaining between them. There are 14 residues in the CDR3. Per germline, CDR1 LGHNA and CDR2 YSLEER. CDR3 residues: CASSQAADRSEAFF. In nucleotides, the CDR3 is TGCGCCAGCAGCCAAGCAGCGGACCGCTCTGAAGCTTTCTTT.

This clone is a singleton in its sample. The gene calls are TRBV21-1 and TRBJ2-6; the table assigns TRBD1, which was not confirmed against the DNA. TRBV21-1 is recorded as a pseudogene. This CDR3 spans 16 amino acids. In DNA, the CDR3 is TGTGCCATCGTAGGGGACAGGAGCTCTGGGGCCAACGTCCTGACTTTC. As protein: CAIVGDRSSGANVLTF.

The CDR3 DNA follows: TGTGCCAGTAGCAGAATCGACAGGGATAGCAATCAGCCCCAGCATTTT. Protein product: CASSRIDRDSNQPQHF. This chain uses TRBV19 with TRBJ1-5, with 7 nucleotides matching TRBD1. The CDR3 consists of 16 residues. Germline V gene data show CDR1 as LNHDA and CDR2 as SQIVND (reference sequence). The V and J ends lost 6 bases and 0 bases, in that order; junction bases with no gene match: 8.

This clone has a handful of counts. The chain joins TRBV28 to TRBJ1-4; possibly TRBD1 for D (5 bases). Trimming took off 5 bases at V and 1 base at J, with 8 bases between the two ends. The CDR3 is 14 amino acids. Germline V gene sequence: CDR1 MDHEN, CDR2 SYDVKM. CDR3 bases: TGTGCCAGCAGTCTTACAGGAACTAATGAAAAACTGTTTTTT. Its translation is CASSLTGTNEKLFF.

The chain recombines TRBV2 with TRBJ2-7, with D possibly being TRBD2 (6 bases). CDR3 length equals 15 residues. Germline V gene data show CDR1 as SNHLY and CDR2 as FYNNEI. The V gene lost 2 bases and the J gene lost 4 bases, with 15 bases spanning the gap. The CDR3 DNA sequence: TGTGCCAGCAGTGAATTTAGGAGGGAAGGATACGAGCAGTACTTC. Translating gives CASSEFRREGYEQYF.

This chain links TRBV11-2 with TRBJ2-1; the D gene is possibly TRBD2 (6 bases). Germline lookup yields CDR1 SGHAT and CDR2 FQNNGV. The CDR3 consists of 15 residues. The V and J ends lost 5 bases and 0 bases respectively, with 11 bases between them. The CDR3: CASSPGTLSYNEQFF. The CDR3, as DNA: TGTGCCAGCAGCCCCGGGACTCTCTCCTACAATGAGCAGTTCTTC.

This sequence joins TRBV28 and TRBJ2-2, with 8 bases lining up with TRBD2. Unmatched junction bases numbered 5, after V lost 5 bases and J lost 6 bases. The CDR3 loop spans 14 amino acids. CDR1 and CDR2 from the germline V gene are MDHEN and SYDVKM. The CDR3 reads CASSEAGGSGELFF. Here the CDR3 DNA reads TGTGCCAGCAGTGAGGCGGGAGGTTCCGGGGAGCTGTTTTTT.

This rearrangement joins TRBV5-5 to TRBJ2-1; 7 bases line up with TRBD2. The ends lost 4 bases at V and 2 bases at J; junction bases unmatched: 6. Germline V gene data show CDR1 as SGHKS and CDR2 as YYEKEE (reference sequence). The CDR3 has 15 residues. In DNA, the CDR3 is TGTGCCAGCAGCCCGGGACTACAACCCTACAATGAGCAGTTCTTC. This encodes CASSPGLQPYNEQFF.

V is TRBV5-1 and J is TRBJ2-2; D not resolved. The CDR3 sequence is 14 residues long. Trimming removed 1 base from V and 2 bases from J, with 6 bases in between. CDR1 SGHRS and CDR2 YFSETQ come from the germline V gene. For the CDR3, the DNA is TGCGCCAGCAGCTTGTTGCGAAACACCGGGGAGCTGTTTTTT. Protein sequence: CASSLLRNTGELFF.

This chain links TRBV10-1 with TRBJ2-7; perhaps TRBD2 as D (7 bases). Deletions cut 7 bases from V and 0 bases from J, with 16 bases between. CDR1 is WNHNN, CDR2 SYGVQD, per germline (reference sequence). The CDR3 consists of 15 residues. The CDR3 DNA sequence: TGCGCCAGCACCTCGGGGGGCTTTAGCTCCTACGAGCAGTACTTC. Its protein product is CASTSGGFSSYEQYF.

V gene TRBV15 combines with J gene TRBJ1-4; possible D gene TRBD1, 5 bases. The length of the CDR3 is 15 residues. CDR1 is LNHNV and CDR2 is YYDKDF in the germline V gene (reference sequence). V gave up 0 bases and J gave up 3 bases, with 8 bases separating them. CDR3 nucleotides: TGTGCCACCAGCAGAGATCCCAGGGCTAATGAAAAACTGTTTTTT. Protein product: CATSRDPRANEKLFF.

The CDR3 DNA sequence: TGTGCCAGCAGTCCACCGGGACAGGGGAGGACCTACGAGCAGTACTTC. Protein: CASSPPGQGRTYEQYF. The chain combines TRBV27 with TRBJ2-7, with TRBD1 matching over 10 bases. Germline CDR1 MNHEY, CDR2 SMNVEV (reference sequence). The CDR3 is made up of 16 amino acids. V lost 5 bases, J lost 2 bases, and 9 bases stayed unmatched.

This clone has more than one count but fewer than ten. The rearrangement uses TRBV30 and TRBJ1-1; weak D call: TRBD1 (5 bases). Germline CDR1 is GTSNPN and CDR2 is SVGIG (reference sequence). The CDR3 runs 14 residues. Trimming cost V 2 bases and J 5 bases, with 15 bases left between them. The CDR3 DNA reads TGTGCCTGGAGTACGGGACGGGAGGGGACTGAAGCTTTCTTT. It encodes CAWSTGREGTEAFF.

The chain has TRBV7-2 and TRBJ2-3, with D perhaps TRBD2 (5 bases). This CDR3 comprises 14 residues. Per the germline V gene, CDR1 is SGHTA and CDR2 is FQGNSA. V shed 1 base and J shed 3 bases, with 8 bases lying between them. Here the CDR3 DNA reads TGTGCCAGCAGCTTAGGGAGGCAGACAGATACGCAGTATTTT. Translation: CASSLGRQTDTQYF.

This clone was detected once. J is TRBJ2-3 and V is TRBV5-1, with 10 bases lining up with TRBD1. V lost 2 bases and J lost 4; bases outside the gene matches: 4. CDR1 and CDR2 (germline): SGHRS, YFSETQ. The CDR3 consists of 15 residues. The CDR3 DNA is TGCGCCAGCAGCTTACTCGGACAGGGGGCAGATACGCAGTATTTT. As protein: CASSLLGQGADTQYF.

The genes are TRBV6-5 and TRBJ2-1, with 10 bases matching TRBD2. V lost 10 bases to trimming and J lost 6 bases; unmatched junction nucleotides: 9. This CDR3 is 14 amino acids long. CDR1 and CDR2 from the germline V gene are MNHEY and SVGAGI. Here the CDR3 DNA reads TGTGCCACCAAGCGGGAGGGACGAGTCAATGAGCAGTTCTTC. Translated, it gives CATKREGRVNEQFF.

The gene calls are TRBV6-5 and TRBJ1-2; D not resolved. The germline V and J ends were trimmed by 5 bases and 7 bases, with 14 bases remaining between them. Germline V gene sequence: CDR1 MNHEY, CDR2 SVGAGI. The CDR3 runs 13 residues. In DNA, the CDR3 is TGTGCCAGCAGTATTCAACCAAGGAGTGGCTACACCTTC. It codes for CASSIQPRSGYTF.

The chain has TRBV28 and TRBJ2-3; weak D call: TRBD1 (5 bases). Trimming removed 3 bases from V and 4 bases from J, with 11 bases in between. The CDR3 runs 14 residues. Germline-derived CDR1 and CDR2 are MDHEN and SYDVKM. CDR3 loop: CASSFFLGADTQYF. The CDR3 bases are TGTGCCAGCAGTTTTTTTTTAGGGGCAGATACGCAGTATTTT.